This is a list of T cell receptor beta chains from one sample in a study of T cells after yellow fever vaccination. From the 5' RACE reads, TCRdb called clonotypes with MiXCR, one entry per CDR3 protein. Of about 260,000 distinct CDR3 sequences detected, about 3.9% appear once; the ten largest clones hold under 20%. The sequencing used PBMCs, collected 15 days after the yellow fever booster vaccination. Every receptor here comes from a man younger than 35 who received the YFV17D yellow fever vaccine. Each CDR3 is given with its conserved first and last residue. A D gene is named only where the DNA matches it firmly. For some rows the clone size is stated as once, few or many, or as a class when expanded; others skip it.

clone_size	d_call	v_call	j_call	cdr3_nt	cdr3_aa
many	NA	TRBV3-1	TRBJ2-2	TGTGCCAGCAGCCCCCCCCGCAGGGTTCTCACCGGGGAGCTGTTTTTT	CASSPPRRVLTGELFF
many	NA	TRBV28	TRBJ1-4	TGTGCCAGCTTCTCCGTGGCAGGGAATGAAAAACTGTTTTTT	CASFSVAGNEKLFF
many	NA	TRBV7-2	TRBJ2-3	TGTGCCAGCAGCTTCGGCGGTACAGATACGCAGTATTTT	CASSFGGTDTQYF
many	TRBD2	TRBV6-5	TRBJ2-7	TGTGCCAGCAGGCTTAGCGGGGCCTCCTACGAGCAGTACTTC	CASRLSGASYEQYF
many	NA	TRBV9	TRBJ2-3	TGTGCCAGCAGCGTAGGTTCGCGGGTCACAGATACGCAGTATTTT	CASSVGSRVTDTQYF
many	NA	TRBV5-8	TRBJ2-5	TGTGCCAGCAGCTCCCAGATCCAAGAGACCCAGTACTTC	CASSSQIQETQYF
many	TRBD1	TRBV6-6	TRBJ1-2	TGTGCCAGCAGTTACTCGACAGGGGGAATCGGTTACCGTAGGCCGAACTATGGCTACACCTTC	CASSYSTGGIGYRRPNYGYTF
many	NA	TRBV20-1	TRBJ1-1	TGCAGTGCGCACACCGGGGGGAACACTGAAGCTTTCTTT	CSAHTGGNTEAFF
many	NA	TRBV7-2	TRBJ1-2	TGTGCCAGCAGCTTAGCACAGTTCAGGGACTATGGCTACACCTTC	CASSLAQFRDYGYTF
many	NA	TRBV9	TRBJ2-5	TGTGCCAGCAGCGTAAATCGGGGAACCCAAGAGACCCAGTACTTC	CASSVNRGTQETQYF
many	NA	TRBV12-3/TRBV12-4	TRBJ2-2	TGTGCCAGCAGTTTCTCCGGGGAGCTGTTTTTT	CASSFSGELFF
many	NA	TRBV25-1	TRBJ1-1	TGTGCCAGCAGTGAATTCGGCAGAGAAGATTCAGCTTTCTTT	CASSEFGREDSAFF
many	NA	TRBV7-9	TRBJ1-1	TGTGCCAGCAGTTACCTCCCCACTGAAGCTTTCTTT	CASSYLPTEAFF
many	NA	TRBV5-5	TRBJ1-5	TGTGCCAGCAGCCCAGCTGGGGGGTATTTTCAGCCCCAGCATTTT	CASSPAGGYFQPQHF
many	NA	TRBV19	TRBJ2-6	TGTGCCAGTAGTATTTCCGGCTCTGGGGCCAACGTCCTGACTTTC	CASSISGSGANVLTF
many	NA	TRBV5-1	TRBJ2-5	TGCGCCAGCAGCTTAACGGTTTCGCAAGAGACCCAGTACTTC	CASSLTVSQETQYF
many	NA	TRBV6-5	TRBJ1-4	TGTGCCAGCAGAGGCGACCATGAAAAACTGTTTTTT	CASRGDHEKLFF
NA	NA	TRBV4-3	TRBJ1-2	TGCGCCAGCAGCCAAGCTGCCCACAGGGCTCTCTATGGCTACACCTTC	CASSQAAHRALYGYTF
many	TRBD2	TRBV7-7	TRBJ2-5	TGTGCCAGCAGCCCGGGGAGCGGGGGCCAAGAGACCCAGTACTTC	CASSPGSGGQETQYF
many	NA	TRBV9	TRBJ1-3	TGTGCCAGCAGCGTGGGCAGCAACCCTGGAAACACCATATATTTT	CASSVGSNPGNTIYF
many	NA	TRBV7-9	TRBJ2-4	TGTGCCAGCAGCTTAGAGTTGGACCGAAACATTCAGTACTTC	CASSLELDRNIQYF
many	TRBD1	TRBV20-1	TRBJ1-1	TGCAGTGCCCGCAGTGACAGGGACACTGAAGCTTTCTTT	CSARSDRDTEAFF
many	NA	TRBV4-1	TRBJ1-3	TGCGCCAGCAGCCAAGACCCAGGGGCTGGAAACACCATATATTTT	CASSQDPGAGNTIYF
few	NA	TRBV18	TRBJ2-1	TGTGCCAGCTCACCAGTCACTAGCTATGAGCAGTTCTTC	CASSPVTSYEQFF
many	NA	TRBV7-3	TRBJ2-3	TGTGCCAGCAGCTTAGGAGCGGGTATGTCAGATACGCAGTATTTT	CASSLGAGMSDTQYF